The 9 T cell receptor beta chains presented below share a single source sample, sequenced in a study of blood T cells in healthy people across ages. The use of a sample-barcoded 5' primer and a J-beta primer mix characterized a second PCR of about 6 to 11 cycles. MiXCR, applied by TCRdb to the 5' RACE reads, yields one record per CDR3 protein. The data contain around 670,000 distinct CDR3 sequences, less than 35% of them singletons. The sequenced sample was blood. These receptors all come from a woman of 80 years or more in good health.

The chain uses TRBV6-6 and TRBJ1-4, with 9 bases that match TRBD1. There are 14 residues in the CDR3. V gave up 6 bases and J gave up 7 bases; unmatched junction bases: 6. Germline assignment: CDR1 MNHNY and CDR2 SVGAGI (reference sequence). This CDR3 is CASRRGQGGEKLFF. The CDR3 DNA reads TGTGCCAGCAGGAGGGGACAGGGTGGTGAAAAACTGTTTTTT.

This clonotype was recorded at least ten times. This chain links TRBV30 with TRBJ2-7; TRBD1 aligns across 9 bases. Germline V gene sequence: CDR1 GTSNPN, CDR2 SVGIG (reference sequence). Unmatched junction bases numbered 4, after V lost 3 bases and J lost 1 base. The CDR3 runs 14 residues. CDR3 sequence: CAWRAGTGSYEQYF. The CDR3 DNA follows: TGTGCCTGGAGGGCCGGGACAGGGTCCTACGAGCAGTACTTC.

This clonotype was found many times. The V call is TRBV20-1, the J call TRBJ1-6; TRBD1 aligns across 8 bases. The germline V gene encodes CDR1 DFQATT and CDR2 SNEGSKA (reference sequence). This CDR3 contains 15 residues. The junction had 9 bases not matched to a gene; V was cut back by 1 base and J by 10 bases. CDR3 in amino acids: CSARAATGERSPLHF. CDR3 DNA sequence: TGCAGTGCTAGAGCTGCGACAGGGGAAAGGTCACCCCTCCACTTT.

Remarks on this clonotype: With a much larger clone just one base away, this may be a read error. The rearrangement uses TRBV7-3 and TRBJ2-5; 10 nucleotides match TRBD2. This CDR3 is built from 15 residues. The V gene's germline CDR1 is SGHTA and CDR2 FQGTGA. The DNA of the CDR3 is TGTGCCAGCAGCCCCTCCGGGACTAGCGTGGAGACCCGGTACTTC. Protein: CASSPSGTSVETRYF. The full variable domain, completed using reference TRBV7-3 and TRBJ2-5, is GAGVSQTPSNKVTEKGKYVELRCDPISGHTALYWYRQSLGQGPEFLIYFQGTGAADDSGLPNDRFFAVRPEGSVSTLKIQRTERGDSAVYLCASSPSGTSVETRYFGPGTRLLVL.

The table lists this clonotype with many counts. The genes are TRBV27 and TRBJ2-3, with 9 bases aligning to TRBD1. Trimming took 9 bases from V and 11 from J; bases not matched to a gene: 12. The germline V gene encodes CDR1 MNHEY and CDR2 SMNVEV (reference sequence). There are 13 residues in the CDR3. CDR3 residues: CASRGTGQLRQYF. The CDR3 region has the DNA TGTGCCAGTAGGGGGACAGGGCAATTGAGGCAGTATTTT.

This clonotype was seen more than once but under ten times. This sequence joins TRBV20-1 and TRBJ1-1; D call uncertain. Trimming pared 1 base from V and 1 base from J, leaving 13 bases between. There are 15 residues in the CDR3. Germline CDR1 is DFQATT and CDR2 is SNEGSKA (reference sequence). CDR3 sequence (DNA): TGCAGTGCTAGAGCTCCGGATGGGAAGAACACTGAAGCTTTCTTT. Translation gives CSARAPDGKNTEAFF.

This clonotype was observed a handful of times. The chain couples TRBV3-1 to TRBJ1-1; D is unclear. The length of the CDR3 is 15 residues. Between the trimmed V and J ends, which lost 2 bases and 0 bases, there was a span of 10 bases. CDR1 is LGHDT, CDR2 YNNKEL, per germline (reference sequence). The CDR3 protein is CASSQRRTMNTEAFF. CDR3 coding DNA: TGTGCCAGCAGCCAAAGAAGAACCATGAACACTGAAGCTTTCTTT.

This clonotype was detected many times. This chain links TRBV7-6 with TRBJ2-7; D is perhaps TRBD1 (6 bases). Germline V gene data show CDR1 as SGHVS and CDR2 as FNYEAQ. V lost 5 bases and J 6 bases, leaving 17 bases between the germline ends. The CDR3 consists of 14 residues. The CDR3 DNA sequence: TGTGCCAGCAGCGAACAGGGACGGATTGGCGAGCAGTACTTC. Encoded protein: CASSEQGRIGEQYF.

This clonotype has ten or more counts. The rearrangement uses TRBV7-3 and TRBJ2-5; D not certain. Germline V lookup: CDR1 SGHTA, CDR2 FQGTGA. V gave up 2 bases and J gave up 0 bases, with 7 bases separating them. The CDR3 covers 14 residues. CDR3 region: CASSLVGYQETQYF. The CDR3 nucleotides are TGTGCCAGCAGCTTAGTAGGGTACCAAGAGACCCAGTACTTC.